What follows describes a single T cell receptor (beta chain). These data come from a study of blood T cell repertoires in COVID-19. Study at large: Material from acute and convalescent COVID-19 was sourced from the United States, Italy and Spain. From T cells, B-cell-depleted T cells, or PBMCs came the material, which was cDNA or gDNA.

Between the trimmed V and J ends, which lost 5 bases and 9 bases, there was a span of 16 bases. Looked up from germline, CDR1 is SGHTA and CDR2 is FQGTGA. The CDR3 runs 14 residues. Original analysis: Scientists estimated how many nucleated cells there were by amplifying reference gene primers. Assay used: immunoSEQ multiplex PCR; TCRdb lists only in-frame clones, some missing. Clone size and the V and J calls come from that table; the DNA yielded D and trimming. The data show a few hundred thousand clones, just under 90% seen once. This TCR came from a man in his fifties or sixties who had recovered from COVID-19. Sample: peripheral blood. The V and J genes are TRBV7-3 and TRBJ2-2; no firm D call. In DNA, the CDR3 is TGTGCCAGCAGCCCTACATCCGATGACAGGGAGCTGTTTTTT. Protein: CASSPTSDDRELFF. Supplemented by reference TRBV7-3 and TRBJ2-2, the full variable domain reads GAGVSQTPSNKVTEKGKYVELRCDPISGHTALYWYRQSLGQGPEFLIYFQGTGAADDSGLPNDRFFAVRPEGSVSTLKIQRTERGDSAVYLCASSPTSDDRELFFGEGSRLTVL.